This T cell receptor (beta chain) was captured in a study of regulatory T cells in long-lasting Graves disease. In its sample, this clonotype was seen many times. Its target is unknown. Arm-PCR with iRepertoire HTBI primers amplified the CDR3 regions for these TCR beta libraries. TCRdb reprocessed the multiplex PCR reads with MiXCR, giving one entry per CDR3 protein. Here the sample spans under 450,000 distinct CDR3 sequences, about an eighth being singletons. General study points: Persistent disease showed a preference for TRBV28, TRBJ1-2 and TRBJ2-5.

This sample's time point: newly diagnosed GD, antithyroid drugs for less than 3 months. Generation of the TCR library employed RNA extracted from PBMCs. Trimming pared 4 bases from V and 2 bases from J, leaving 15 bases between. CDR3 length equals 16 residues. Germline-derived CDR1 and CDR2 are MDHEN and SYDVKM. A further study also used this sample, focusing on T cells in Graves' hyperthyroidism and ophthalmopathy. As that study records: The hyperthyroidism patients had all been newly diagnosed, and their disease duration was under 2 months. Their ages ranged from 18 to 65 years.

The specimen comprised peripheral blood mononuclear cells (PBMCs), sampled at new diagnosis, from a patient treated with antithyroid drugs. The source of this sequence is a woman between 18 and 29 years old with Graves disease. The V gene is TRBV28, the J gene TRBJ2-1; D is perhaps TRBD1 (6 bases). The CDR3 coding sequence is TGTGCCAGCAGTTCGGGTAAGGACAGACCCTACAATGAGCAGTTCTTC. Translated: CASSSGKDRPYNEQFF.